Listed here are 7 T cell receptor beta chains from one sample, sequenced in a study of low-dose radiotherapy and immunotherapy resistance in tumors. This sample's time point: before trial treatment. First-strand cDNA relied on TRAV- and TRBV-specific primers spanning alpha and beta chains. TCRs were amplified for around 20 PCR cycles with a constant-region primer and V-primer adapter. In TCRdb, the reads were re-called with MiXCR into one record per CDR3 protein. The data contain fewer than 90,000 distinct CDR3 sequences, roughly 30% of them singletons. The input for sequencing was PBMCs, taken before treatment. These receptors all stem from a female donor with ovarian cancer.

The chain employs TRBV10-3 and TRBJ2-2, with TRBD1 matching 7 bases. The CDR3 length is 16 residues. Trimming removed 6 bases from V and 3 bases from J; junction bases left unmatched: 10. From germline, CDR1 is ENHRY and CDR2 SYGVKD. The CDR3 region is CAIRAPTGADTGELFF. CDR3 bases: TGTGCCATCAGGGCCCCTACAGGGGCGGACACCGGGGAGCTGTTTTTT.

This chain uses TRBV24-1 with TRBJ1-2; no firm D call. The germline V gene encodes CDR1 KGHDR and CDR2 SFDVKD. The CDR3 has 16 residues. Between the trimmed V and J ends, which lost 1 base and 4 bases, there was a span of 15 bases. CDR3 amino acids: CATSDFMTKRGYGYTF. CDR3 coding DNA: TGTGCCACCAGTGATTTCATGACAAAACGGGGCTATGGCTACACCTTC.

The rearrangement joins TRBV3-1 to TRBJ1-2; D call uncertain. Per the germline V gene, CDR1 is LGHDT and CDR2 is YNNKEL (reference sequence). The CDR3 runs 12 residues. Trimming cost V 7 bases and J 5 bases, with 11 bases left between them. CDR3 residues: CASMTEQYGYTF. The CDR3, as DNA: TGTGCCAGCATGACGGAGCAATATGGCTACACCTTC. The full variable domain, rest sourced from reference TRBV3-1 and TRBJ1-2, is DTAVSQTPKYLVTQMGNDKSIKCEQNLGHDTMYWYKQDSKKFLKIMFSYNNKELIINETVPNRFSPKSPDKAHLNLHINSLELGDSAVYFCASMTEQYGYTFGSGTRLTVV.

Ten or more counts support this clonotype. The rearrangement joins TRBV11-3 to TRBJ2-7; 9 bases map to TRBD1. CDR1 and CDR2 (germline): SGHNT, YENEEA. Germline trimming cut 2 bases from V and 2 bases from J; bases unmatched to any gene: 4. The CDR3 has 15 amino acids. The CDR3 bases are TGTGCCAGCAGCTTAATGGGACAGGGAACCTACGAGCAGTACTTC. Its protein product is CASSLMGQGTYEQYF.

The chain is built from TRBV14 and TRBJ2-7, with 7 bases fitting TRBD2. The V and J ends lost 0 bases and 3 bases, in that order; junction bases with no gene match: 11. The CDR3 has 17 residues. The germline gives CDR1 SGHDN, CDR2 FVKESK. CDR3 DNA: TGTGCCAGCAGCCAAGAAAATTGGGCGGGAGAGAACTACGAGCAGTACTTC. Translated: CASSQENWAGENYEQYF.

This clonotype was recorded at least ten times. The chain is built from TRBV19 and TRBJ2-2, with D possibly TRBD1 on 6 matching bases. Germline V CDR1 and CDR2: LNHDA, SQIVND (reference sequence). This CDR3 comprises 13 residues. The V end was cut by 4 bases, the J end by 5 bases, with 8 bases between. CDR3 sequence reads: CASSTGVTGELFF. In DNA, the CDR3 is TGTGCCAGTAGTACAGGGGTGACCGGGGAGCTGTTTTTT.

This clonotype appeared many times. The chain employs TRBV11-3 and TRBJ2-2, with D unclear. Germline CDR1 reads SGHNT; CDR2 reads YENEEA. The CDR3 contains 15 residues. With 1 base removed from V and 2 bases from J, the gap between germline ends came to 8 bases. This CDR3 is CASSLGGSNTGELFF. The CDR3 bases are TGTGCCAGCAGCTTAGGCGGATCCAACACCGGGGAGCTGTTTTTT.